What follows are 8 T cell receptor beta chains derived from one specimen sequenced in a study of blood T cell repertoires in COVID-19. Profiling relied on immunoSEQ multiplex PCR, and the TCRdb table lists in-frame clones only, not all of them. The sample includes tens of thousands of clones, approximately 88% seen only once; the top ten take 3% to 3.5%. Sequenced material: peripheral blood. The source is a human donor in a cohort sampled during active COVID-19.

In this sample, this clone turned up once. The chain employs TRBV3-1 (or the pseudogene TRBV3-2) and TRBJ2-2, with D maybe TRBD2 (5 bases). Germline assignment: CDR1 LGHDT and CDR2 YNNKEL (reference sequence). The CDR3 totals 19 residues. Deletions cut 1 base from V and 1 base from J, with 19 bases between. CDR3 coding DNA: TGTGCCAGCAGCCAAGTGGATTTCTGGCTAGCCGGGAACACCGGGGAGCTGTTTTTT. It codes for CASSQVDFWLAGNTGELFF.

The CDR3: CASSLGRGHLLGETQYF. CDR3 DNA sequence: TGTGCCAGCAGCTTGGGGCGGGGCCACCTCCTTGGGGAGACCCAGTACTTC. V is TRBV5-8 and J is TRBJ2-5, with D possibly being TRBD2 (6 bases). The V gene lost 0 bases and the J gene lost 5 bases, with 20 bases spanning the gap. The CDR3 is made up of 17 amino acids. The germline CDR1 and CDR2 sequences are SGHTS and YDEGEE.

The chain carries TRBV2 and TRBJ2-3; no reliable D call. This CDR3 comprises 11 residues. Germline V gene lookup returns CDR1 SNHLY and CDR2 FYNNEI. Trimming stripped 5 bases from V and 6 bases from J, with 6 bases between. CDR3 sequence reads: CASSFVDTQYF. CDR3 nucleotide sequence: TGTGCCAGCAGTTTCGTGGATACGCAGTATTTT. The whole variable domain, filled in from reference TRBV2 and TRBJ2-3, reads EPEVTQTPSHQVTQMGQEVILRCVPISNHLYFYWYRQILGQKVEFLVSFYNNEISEKSEIFDDQFSVERPDGSNFTLKIRSTKLEDSAMYFCASSFVDTQYFGPGTRLTVL.

As for this clone: Distinct nucleotide sequences in the sample also encode this CDR3. The J gene is TRBJ1-5, the V gene TRBV30; weak D call: TRBD1 (6 bases). The CDR3 is made up of 14 amino acids. Between the trimmed V and J ends, which lost 0 bases and 6 bases, there was a span of 12 bases. In germline, CDR1 is GTSNPN, CDR2 SVGIG (reference sequence). Written as DNA, the CDR3 is TGTGCCTGGAGTGTAGGGGGGGCTGGTCAGCCCCAGCATTTT. It encodes CAWSVGGAGQPQHF.

The chain has TRBV7-2 and TRBJ1-2, with 7 bases fitting TRBD1. This CDR3 has 15 residues. CDR1 and CDR2 from the germline V gene are SGHTA and FQGNSA. Losses at the gene ends were 2 bases for V and 8 bases for J; bases not matched to a gene: 11. CDR3 loop: CASSLPGTERSGYTF. DNA for the CDR3: TGTGCCAGCAGCTTACCTGGGACAGAACGGAGCGGCTACACCTTC.

The rearrangement links TRBV7-9 to TRBJ1-1; 9 positions match TRBD1. In germline, CDR1 is SEHNR, CDR2 FQNEAQ (reference sequence). The junction had 7 bases not matched to a gene; V was cut back by 7 bases and J by 4 bases. The CDR3 totals 14 residues. The CDR3 protein is CASIAQGAGTEAFF. Written as DNA, the CDR3 is TGTGCCAGCATCGCACAGGGGGCCGGCACTGAAGCTTTCTTT.

The chain is built from TRBV7-3 and TRBJ2-1; 8 bases agree with TRBD2. V gave up 2 bases and J gave up 4 bases; unmatched junction bases: 1. The CDR3 sequence is 14 residues long. Germline-derived CDR1 and CDR2 are SGHTA and FQGTGA. This CDR3 reads CASSLAGGYNEQFF. CDR3 sequence (DNA): TGTGCCAGCAGCTTAGCGGGGGGATACAATGAGCAGTTCTTC.

The rearrangement joins TRBV6-4 to TRBJ2-5, with a weak D call TRBD2 (6 bases). Trimming cost V 8 bases and J 5 bases, with 12 bases left between them. Germline loops: CDR1 MRHNA, CDR2 SNTAGT. CDR3 length: 12 amino acids. The CDR3 DNA reads as TGTGCCAGCGTACCTAGCGATGAGACCCAGTACTTC. This encodes CASVPSDETQYF.